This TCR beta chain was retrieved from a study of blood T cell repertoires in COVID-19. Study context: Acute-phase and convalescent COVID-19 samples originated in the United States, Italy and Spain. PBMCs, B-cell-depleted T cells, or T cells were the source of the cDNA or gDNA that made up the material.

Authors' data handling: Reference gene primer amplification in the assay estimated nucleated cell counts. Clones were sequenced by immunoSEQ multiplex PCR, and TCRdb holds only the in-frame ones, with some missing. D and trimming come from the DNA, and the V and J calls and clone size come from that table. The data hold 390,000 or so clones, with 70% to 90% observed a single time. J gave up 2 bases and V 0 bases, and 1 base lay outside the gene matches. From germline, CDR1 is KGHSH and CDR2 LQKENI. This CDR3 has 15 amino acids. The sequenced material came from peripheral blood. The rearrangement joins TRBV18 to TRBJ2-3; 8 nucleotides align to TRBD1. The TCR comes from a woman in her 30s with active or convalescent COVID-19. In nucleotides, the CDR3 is TGTGCCAGCTCACCACCGGGACAGGCCACAGATACGCAGTATTTT. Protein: CASSPPGQATDTQYF.